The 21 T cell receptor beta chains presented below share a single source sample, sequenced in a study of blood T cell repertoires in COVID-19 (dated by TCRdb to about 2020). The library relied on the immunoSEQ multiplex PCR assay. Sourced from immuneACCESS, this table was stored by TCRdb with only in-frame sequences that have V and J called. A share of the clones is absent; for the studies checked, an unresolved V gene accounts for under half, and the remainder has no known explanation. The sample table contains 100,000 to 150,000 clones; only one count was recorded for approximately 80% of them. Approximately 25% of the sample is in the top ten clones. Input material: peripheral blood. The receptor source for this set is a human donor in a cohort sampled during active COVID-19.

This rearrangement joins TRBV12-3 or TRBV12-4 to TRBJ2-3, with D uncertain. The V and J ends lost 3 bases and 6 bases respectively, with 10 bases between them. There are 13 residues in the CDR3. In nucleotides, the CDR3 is TGTGCCAGCAGTTTCACAGTTGGGGATACGCAGTATTTT. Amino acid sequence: CASSFTVGDTQYF.

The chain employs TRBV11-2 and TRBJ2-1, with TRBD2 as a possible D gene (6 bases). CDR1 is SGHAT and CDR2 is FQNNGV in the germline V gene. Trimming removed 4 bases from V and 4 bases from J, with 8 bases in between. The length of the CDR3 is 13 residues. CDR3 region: CASSSRGYNEQFF. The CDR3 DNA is TGTGCCAGCAGCTCACGGGGGTACAATGAGCAGTTCTTC.

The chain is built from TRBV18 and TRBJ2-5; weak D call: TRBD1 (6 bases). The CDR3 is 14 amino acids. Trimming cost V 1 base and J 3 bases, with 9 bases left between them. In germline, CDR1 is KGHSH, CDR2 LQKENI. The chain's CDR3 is CASSPRGQEETQYF. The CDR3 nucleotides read TGTGCCAGCTCACCACGGGGGCAGGAAGAGACCCAGTACTTC.

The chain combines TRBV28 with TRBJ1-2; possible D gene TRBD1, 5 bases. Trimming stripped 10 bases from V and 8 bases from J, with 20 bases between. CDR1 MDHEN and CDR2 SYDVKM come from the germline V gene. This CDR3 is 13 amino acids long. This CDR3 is CAITPSQGGGYTF. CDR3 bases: TGTGCCATCACCCCTTCGCAGGGAGGCGGCTACACCTTC.

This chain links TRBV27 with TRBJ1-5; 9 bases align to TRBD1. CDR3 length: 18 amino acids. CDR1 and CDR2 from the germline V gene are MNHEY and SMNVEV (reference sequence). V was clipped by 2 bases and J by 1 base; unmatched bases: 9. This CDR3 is CASSLPGGGQGSNQPQHF. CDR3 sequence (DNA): TGTGCCAGCAGTTTACCGGGGGGGGGACAGGGCAGCAATCAGCCCCAGCATTTT.

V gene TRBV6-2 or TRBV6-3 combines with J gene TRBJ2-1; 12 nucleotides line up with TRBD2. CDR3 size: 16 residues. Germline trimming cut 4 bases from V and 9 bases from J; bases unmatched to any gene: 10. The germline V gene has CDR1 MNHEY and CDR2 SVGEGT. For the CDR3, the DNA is TGTGCCAGCAGTTCCGGACTAGCGGGATACTCTGGTGAGCAGTTCTTC. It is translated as CASSSGLAGYSGEQFF.

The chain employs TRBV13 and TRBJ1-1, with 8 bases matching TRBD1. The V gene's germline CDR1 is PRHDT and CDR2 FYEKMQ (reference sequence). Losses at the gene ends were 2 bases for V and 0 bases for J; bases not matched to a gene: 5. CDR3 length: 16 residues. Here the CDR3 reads CASSLRTGTMNTEAFF. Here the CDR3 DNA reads TGTGCCAGCAGCTTACGGACAGGGACGATGAACACTGAAGCTTTCTTT. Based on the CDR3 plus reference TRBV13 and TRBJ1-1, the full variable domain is AAGVIQSPRHLIKEKRETATLKCYPIPRHDTVYWYQQGPGQDPQFLISFYEKMQSDKGSIPDRFSAQQFSDYHSELNMSSLELGDSALYFCASSLRTGTMNTEAFFGQGTRLTVV.

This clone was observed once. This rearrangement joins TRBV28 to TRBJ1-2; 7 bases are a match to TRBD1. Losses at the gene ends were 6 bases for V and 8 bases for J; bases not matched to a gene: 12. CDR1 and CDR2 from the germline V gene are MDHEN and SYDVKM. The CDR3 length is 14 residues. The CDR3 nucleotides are TGTGCCAGCAGACTAAGGACAGGCCGCCAGGGCTACACCTTC. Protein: CASRLRTGRQGYTF.

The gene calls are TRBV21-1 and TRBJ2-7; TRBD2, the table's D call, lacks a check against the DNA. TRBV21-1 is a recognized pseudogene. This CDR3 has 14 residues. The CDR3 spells CAIPGLLLTYEQYF. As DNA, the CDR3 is TGTGCCATCCCGGGACTTTTGCTCACCTACGAGCAGTACTTC.

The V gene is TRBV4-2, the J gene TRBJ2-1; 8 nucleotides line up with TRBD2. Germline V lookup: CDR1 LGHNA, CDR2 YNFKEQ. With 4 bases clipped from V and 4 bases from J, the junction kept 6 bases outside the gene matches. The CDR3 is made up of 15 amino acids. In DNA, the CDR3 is TGTGCCAGCAGCCCGGGGGTAGCGGGGTACAATGAGCAGTTCTTC. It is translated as CASSPGVAGYNEQFF.

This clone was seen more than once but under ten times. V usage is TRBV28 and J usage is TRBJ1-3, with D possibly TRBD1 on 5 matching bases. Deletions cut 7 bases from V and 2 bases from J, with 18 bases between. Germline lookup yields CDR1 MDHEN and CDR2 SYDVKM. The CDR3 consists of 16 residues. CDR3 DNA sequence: TGTGCCAGCATCCGGGGGAGGACTCGCGCTGGAAACACCATATATTTT. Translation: CASIRGRTRAGNTIYF.

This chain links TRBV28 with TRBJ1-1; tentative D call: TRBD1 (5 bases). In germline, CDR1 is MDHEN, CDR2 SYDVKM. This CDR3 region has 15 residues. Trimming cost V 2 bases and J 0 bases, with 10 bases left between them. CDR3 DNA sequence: TGTGCCAGCAGTTTAGGGGCCAGAATGAACACTGAAGCTTTCTTT. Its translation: CASSLGARMNTEAFF.

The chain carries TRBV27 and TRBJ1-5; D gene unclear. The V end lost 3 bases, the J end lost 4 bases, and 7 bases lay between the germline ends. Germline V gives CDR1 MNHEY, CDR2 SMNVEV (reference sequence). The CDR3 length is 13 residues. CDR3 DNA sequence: TGTGCCAGCAGTTTTGGAGTTAATCAGCCCCAGCATTTT. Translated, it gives CASSFGVNQPQHF.

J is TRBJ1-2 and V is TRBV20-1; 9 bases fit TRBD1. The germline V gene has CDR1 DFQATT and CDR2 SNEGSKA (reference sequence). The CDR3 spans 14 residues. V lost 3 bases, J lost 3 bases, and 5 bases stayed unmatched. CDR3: CSASSGTGHYGYTF. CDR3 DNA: TGCAGTGCTAGTTCTGGGACAGGGCACTATGGCTACACCTTC.

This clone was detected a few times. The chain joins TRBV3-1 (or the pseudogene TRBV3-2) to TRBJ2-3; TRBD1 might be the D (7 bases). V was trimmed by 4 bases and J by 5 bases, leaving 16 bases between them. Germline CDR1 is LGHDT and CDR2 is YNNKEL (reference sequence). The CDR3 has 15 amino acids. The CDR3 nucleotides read TGTGCCAGCAGCCCTCTCAGGGGGGCCCAAGATACGCAGTATTTT. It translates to CASSPLRGAQDTQYF.

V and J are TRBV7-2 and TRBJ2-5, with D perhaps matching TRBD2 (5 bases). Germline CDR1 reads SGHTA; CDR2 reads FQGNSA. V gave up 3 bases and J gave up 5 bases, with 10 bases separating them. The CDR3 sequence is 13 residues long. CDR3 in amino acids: CASSFAGWETQYF. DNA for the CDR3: TGTGCCAGCAGCTTCGCGGGTTGGGAGACCCAGTACTTC.

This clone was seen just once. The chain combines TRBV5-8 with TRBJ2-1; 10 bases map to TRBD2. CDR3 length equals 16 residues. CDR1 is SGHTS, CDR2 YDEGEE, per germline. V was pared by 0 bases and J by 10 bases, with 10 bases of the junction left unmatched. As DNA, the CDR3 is TGTGCCAGCAGCTTGGTGGCCAGCGGGGGGGCCGGGGAGCAGTTCTTC. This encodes CASSLVASGGAGEQFF.

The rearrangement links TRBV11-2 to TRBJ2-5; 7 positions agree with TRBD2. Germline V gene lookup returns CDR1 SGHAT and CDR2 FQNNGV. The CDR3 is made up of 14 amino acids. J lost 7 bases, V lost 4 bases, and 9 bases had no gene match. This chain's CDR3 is CASSSPQTSATQYF. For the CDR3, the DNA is TGTGCCAGCAGCTCGCCCCAAACTAGCGCGACCCAGTACTTC.

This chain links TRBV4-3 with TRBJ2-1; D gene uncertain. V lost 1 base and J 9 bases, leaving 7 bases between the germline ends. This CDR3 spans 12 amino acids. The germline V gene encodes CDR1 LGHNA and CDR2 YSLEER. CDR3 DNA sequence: TGCGCCAGCAGCCAAGCAAGGAGTGAGCAGTTCTTC. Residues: CASSQARSEQFF.

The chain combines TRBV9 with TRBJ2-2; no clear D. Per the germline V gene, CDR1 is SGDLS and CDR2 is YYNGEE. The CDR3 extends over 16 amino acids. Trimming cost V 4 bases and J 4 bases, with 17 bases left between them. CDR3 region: CASSPQAHGSTGELFF. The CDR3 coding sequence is TGTGCCAGCAGCCCCCAGGCGCACGGTAGCACCGGGGAGCTGTTTTTT.

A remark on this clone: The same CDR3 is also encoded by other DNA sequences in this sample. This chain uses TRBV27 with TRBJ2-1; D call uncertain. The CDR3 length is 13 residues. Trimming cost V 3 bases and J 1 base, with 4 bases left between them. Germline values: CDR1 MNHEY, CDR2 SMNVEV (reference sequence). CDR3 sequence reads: CASSLRSYNEQFF. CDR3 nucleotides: TGTGCCAGCAGTTTGAGGTCCTACAATGAGCAGTTCTTC.